The sequence of this TCR beta chain was determined in a study of blood T cell repertoires in COVID-19. Study context: PBMCs, B-cell-depleted T cells, or T cells were the source of the cDNA or gDNA that made up the material.

Those who participated ranged in age from about 18 to 89 years and resided in 20 to 25 US areas. Participants were placed into cohorts based on the clinical history they reported. The CDR3 is made up of 14 amino acids. CDR1 is SEHNR, CDR2 FQNEAQ, per germline (reference sequence). Trimming stripped 2 bases from V and 2 bases from J, with 10 bases between. The data were produced by immunoSEQ multiplex PCR, yet TCRdb's version contains in-frame clones alone and is incomplete. Of roughly 150,000 clones in the sample, 84% are singletons; the top ten hold 1.5% to 2%. Sequencing was carried out using PBMCs or T cells enriched from blood (not recorded which). J is TRBJ2-7 and V is TRBV7-9; D is perhaps TRBD1 (6 bases). This receptor was taken from a woman under 30 who had been exposed to COVID-19. This CDR3 reads CASSLSGHTYEQYF. CDR3 coding DNA: TGTGCCAGCAGCTTATCGGGACACACCTACGAGCAGTACTTC.